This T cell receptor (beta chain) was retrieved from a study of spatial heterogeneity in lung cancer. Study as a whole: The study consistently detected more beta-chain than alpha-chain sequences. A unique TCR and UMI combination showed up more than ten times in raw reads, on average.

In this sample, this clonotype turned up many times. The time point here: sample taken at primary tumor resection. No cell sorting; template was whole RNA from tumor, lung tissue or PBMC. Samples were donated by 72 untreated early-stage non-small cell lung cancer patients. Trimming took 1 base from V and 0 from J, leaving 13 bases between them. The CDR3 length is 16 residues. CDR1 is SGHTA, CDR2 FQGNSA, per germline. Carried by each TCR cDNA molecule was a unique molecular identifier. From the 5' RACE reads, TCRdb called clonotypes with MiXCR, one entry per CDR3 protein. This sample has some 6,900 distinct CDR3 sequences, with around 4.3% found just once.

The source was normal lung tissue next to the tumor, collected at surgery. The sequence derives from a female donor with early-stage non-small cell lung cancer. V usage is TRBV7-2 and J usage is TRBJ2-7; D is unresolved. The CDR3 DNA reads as TGTGCCAGCAGCTTAGGGGGTGGAAGAAGCTCCTACGAGCAGTACTTC. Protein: CASSLGGGRSSYEQYF.